This T cell receptor (beta chain) is from a study of T cell responses to AZD1222 COVID-19 vaccine. Study-wide results and caveats: Breadth and depth of Spike-specific TCRs rose after two AZD1222 doses. Repertoires were obtained solely post-peak T cell response. Nearly half of spike-specific TCRs reportedly go after variant regions that carry no mutations.

Of note for this clone: Antigen unknown.

Combined were second doses at about 4 or about 12 weeks. This CDR3 region has 14 residues. Trimming took off 2 bases at V and 6 bases at J, with 10 bases between the two ends. The germline V gene has CDR1 MNHEY and CDR2 SVGAGI. Sequenced by immunoSEQ multiplex PCR; TCRdb stores in-frame clones only, minus some. The data hold 60,000 to 80,000 clones, with over 60% observed a single time. The source is an adult who received the AZD1222 COVID-19 vaccine. This chain uses TRBV6-5 with TRBJ2-2; D unclear. Sequencing was performed on peripheral blood, taken 28 days after the second AZD1222 dose. CDR3 nucleotides: TGTGCCAGCAGTTACGGTGCGCGTCCCGGGGAGCTGTTTTTT. This codes for CASSYGARPGELFF.